This T cell receptor (beta chain) was retrieved from a study of spatial heterogeneity in lung cancer. Each CDR3 protein gets one entry after TCRdb re-called the 5' RACE reads with MiXCR. The profile covers just over 70,000 distinct CDR3 sequences, with over 7% appearing a single time and about 2% taken by the ten largest. Noted time point: blood at routine non-recurrence follow-up after resection. No cell sorting; template was whole RNA from tumor, lung tissue or PBMC. This CDR3 comprises 11 residues. Germline-derived CDR1 and CDR2 are MNHNS and SASEGT. V lost 7 bases, J lost 8 bases, and 9 bases lay in between. This clonotype was seen repeatedly, ten times or more.

This material consisted of PBMCs, taken at follow-up. The receptor's source is a female donor with early-stage non-small cell lung cancer. V is TRBV6-1 and J is TRBJ2-1; D may be TRBD1 (5 bases). CDR3: CASKLRDEQFF. CDR3 coding DNA: TGTGCCAGCAAACTCAGGGATGAGCAGTTCTTC.